Here is one TCR beta chain with its context. It has no known antigen specificity. Base-call qualities are not available, and no considerably larger clone is one nucleotide away. Collaborating institutions collected whole blood in K2EDTA tubes following their own protocols. For TCRbeta analysis, collaborators shipped samples as frozen whole blood, isolated PBMCs, or DNA extracted from either of those sample types. This specimen comes from a study of blood T cell repertoires in COVID-19 (dated by TCRdb to the early 2020s). About the full investigation: The collaborator samples originated in the United States, Italy and Spain and spanned the acute and convalescent phases of COVID-19. Where HLA class I and class II types were available, the types were taken from metadata supplied by the sample provider, not from assay-based typing. The material from the prospective study consisted of cDNA or gDNA derived from T cells, B-cell-depleted T cells, or PBMCs. The dataset comprised deeply sampled blood TCRbeta repertoires from subjects exposed to, actively infected with, or recovered from COVID-19. Samples came from the ongoing ImmuneRACE study (first 160 participants) plus 1,254 subjects from 6 global collaborators. The repertoires were released in a freely available public database meant as a resource for research on the immune response to SARS-CoV-2. Nearly every sample came with metadata listing a de-identified subject ID, COVID-19 status, age in years and sex.

Via the germline V gene, CDR1 is SGDLS and CDR2 YYNGEE. The junction shows trimming of 0 bases on V and 4 bases on J, and the gene matches do not reach 8 bases of it. Inclusive of the bounding cysteine and phenylalanine, the CDR3 is 16 residues long. The entry retains the CDR3 DNA only, 48 bases that are in frame from base 1. General conclusions and limits of the study: The quantity of clinical and demographic metadata differed by source and by participant and was supplied without curation.

TCRbeta CDR3 regions were amplified from genomic DNA by means of the immunoSEQ Assay, a bias-controlled multiplex PCR. The paper's processing steps were these. Nucleated cell counts per sample were estimated from amplification of reference gene primers within the assay. To quantify the absolute abundance of each unique TCRbeta CDR3 rearrangement, sequence reads were collapsed and filtered. For each sample, productive Simpson clonality was calculated as the square root of Simpson's diversity index over productive rearrangements. Imported from immuneACCESS, the table was reduced by TCRdb to in-frame sequences with V and J called. These copies leave out some clones; in studies compared against another copy, an unresolved V gene accounts for under half, and the cause of the remainder is not known. D and trimming come from the DNA, and the V and J calls and clone size come from that table. In this sample the table shows 120,000 or so clones, over 75% of which occur a single time. The top ten constitute 5% to 8% of the sample.

The V and J genes are TRBV9 and TRBJ2-5; TRBD2 aligns with 8 central bases. The receptor comes from an elderly man with active or convalescent COVID-19. The sequenced material came from peripheral blood. The CDR3 protein: CASSVGGAGVRETQYF. The DNA sequence is TGTGCCAGCAGCGTAGGGGGAGCGGGAGTGAGAGAGACCCAGTACTTC.